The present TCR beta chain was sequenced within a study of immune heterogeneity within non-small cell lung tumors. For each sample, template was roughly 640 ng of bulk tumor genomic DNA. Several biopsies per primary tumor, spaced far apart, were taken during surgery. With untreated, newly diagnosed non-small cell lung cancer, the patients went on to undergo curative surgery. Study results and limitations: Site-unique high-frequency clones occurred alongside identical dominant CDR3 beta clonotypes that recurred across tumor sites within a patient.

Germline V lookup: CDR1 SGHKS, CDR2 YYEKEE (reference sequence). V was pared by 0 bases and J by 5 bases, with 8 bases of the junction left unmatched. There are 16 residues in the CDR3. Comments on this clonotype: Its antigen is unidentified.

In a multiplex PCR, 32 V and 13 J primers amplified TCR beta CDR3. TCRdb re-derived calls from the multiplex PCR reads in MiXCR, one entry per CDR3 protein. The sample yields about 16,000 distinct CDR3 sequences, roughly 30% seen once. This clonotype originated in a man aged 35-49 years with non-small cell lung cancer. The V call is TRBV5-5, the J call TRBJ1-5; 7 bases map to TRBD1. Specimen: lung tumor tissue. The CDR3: CASSLVRGSFDQPQHF. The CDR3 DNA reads TGTGCCAGCAGCTTGGTCAGGGGGAGTTTTGATCAGCCCCAGCATTTT.